Each of the 9 T cell receptor beta chains below was sequenced from the same sample in a study of cytomegalovirus exposure and HLA in healthy donors. Primers: 60 Vbeta forward and 13 Jbeta reverse. TCRdb keeps only in-frame clones here, not all; method: immunoSEQ multiplex PCR. The data hold more than 150,000 clones, with 76% observed a single time. Sequencing input: PBMCs. These receptors were taken from a man aged 18 to 35 in good health and CMV-seronegative.

V gene TRBV5-1 combines with J gene TRBJ2-5; weak D call: TRBD1 (6 bases). This CDR3 is 16 amino acids long. Germline V gene data show CDR1 as SGHRS and CDR2 as YFSETQ. The V gene lost 0 bases and the J gene lost 2 bases, with 14 bases spanning the gap. CDR3 DNA sequence: TGCGCCAGCAGCTTGGTCCCTTCGACAGGACAAGAGACCCAGTACTTC. The encoded protein is CASSLVPSTGQETQYF.

The chain has TRBV10-3 and TRBJ2-7; the D is unclear. The germline V gene has CDR1 ENHRY and CDR2 SYGVKD. This CDR3 region has 13 residues. Trimming cost V 0 bases and J 5 bases, with 8 bases left between them. CDR3 region: CAISESKSDEQYF. DNA for the CDR3: TGTGCCATCAGTGAGTCGAAAAGCGACGAGCAGTACTTC.

The genes are TRBV12-5 and TRBJ2-7; TRBD2 agrees at 8 bases. Germline V gene data show CDR1 as LGHNT and CDR2 as FRNRAP. CDR3 length: 13 residues. J was trimmed by 4 bases and V by 2 bases; bases with no gene match: 1. The CDR3 loop is CASGLSGGYEQYF. The CDR3 DNA reads as TGTGCTAGTGGTTTGTCGGGAGGGTACGAGCAGTACTTC.

This clone was seen more than once but under ten times. This chain links TRBV5-1 with TRBJ2-3; 8 bases agree with TRBD2. V lost 1 base and J lost 4; bases outside the gene matches: 5. This CDR3 is 15 amino acids long. Germline V lookup: CDR1 SGHRS, CDR2 YFSETQ. The CDR3 is CASSLHPGLADTQYF. CDR3 sequence (DNA): TGCGCCAGCAGCTTGCATCCGGGACTAGCAGATACGCAGTATTTT. The full variable domain, its missing parts supplied by reference TRBV5-1 and TRBJ2-3, is KAGVTQTPRYLIKTRGQQVTLSCSPISGHRSVSWYQQTPGQGLQFLFEYFSETQRNKGNFPGRFSGRQFSNSRSEMNVSTLELGDSALYLCASSLHPGLADTQYFGPGTRLTVL.

The V gene is TRBV6-5, the J gene TRBJ2-5; 7 bases are a match to TRBD2. The end of the DNA fits TRBJ2-7 better, so the J call may be wrong. Germline V gene data show CDR1 as MNHEY and CDR2 as SVGAGI. The CDR3 contains 14 residues. CDR3 nucleotides: TGTGCCAGCAGTTCCGCGCGGGAGTCCTACGAGCAGTACTTC. Translation: CASSSARESYEQYF.

J is TRBJ2-3 and V is TRBV28; D gene ambiguous. The CDR3 is 14 residues long. The germline V gene has CDR1 MDHEN and CDR2 SYDVKM. Trimming stripped 2 bases from V and 8 bases from J, with 14 bases between. CDR3 DNA sequence: TGTGCCAGCAGTTTAGAGAATGGCCCAGGTACGCAGTATTTT. This translates into CASSLENGPGTQYF.

V usage is TRBV5-1 and J usage is TRBJ1-2, with D unresolved. V was trimmed by 4 bases and J by 5 bases, leaving 15 bases between them. Germline CDR1 reads SGHRS; CDR2 reads YFSETQ. The CDR3 runs to 14 residues. This CDR3 is CASSPGGDKYGYTF. CDR3 DNA: TGCGCCAGCAGCCCCGGTGGCGACAAGTATGGCTACACCTTC.

CDR3 nucleotides: TGTGCCAGCAGACAGGGACCGATGGGGTTCGGCTACACCTTC. Translating gives CASRQGPMGFGYTF. This sequence joins TRBV28 and TRBJ1-2; D is perhaps TRBD1 (6 bases). V was trimmed by 6 bases and J by 8 bases, leaving 19 bases between them. Germline V gene data show CDR1 as MDHEN and CDR2 as SYDVKM. CDR3 length equals 14 residues.

V usage is TRBV6-6 and J usage is TRBJ1-5; tentative D call: TRBD1 (5 bases). The germline gives CDR1 MNHNY, CDR2 SVGAGI (reference sequence). CDR3 size: 13 residues. V shed 3 bases and J shed 6 bases, with 9 bases lying between them. CDR3: CASSYQGTQPQHF. In nucleotides, the CDR3 is TGTGCCAGCAGTTATCAGGGTACTCAGCCCCAGCATTTT.